These 14 T cell receptor beta chains originate from one sample sequenced in a study of T-cell reconstitution after alpha-beta-depleted transplantation in children. Preparation of the TCRbeta library involved a method that used unique molecular identifiers. TCRdb independently ran MiXCR on the PCR reads; one entry per CDR3 protein. The sample carries roughly 180,000 distinct CDR3 sequences, around 10% recorded once. The starting material was PBMCs, obtained before TCRalphabeta/CD19-depleted stem cell transplant. The receptors originated from a boy between 2 and 10 years old with acute myeloid leukemia, due to receive a stem cell transplant.

This clonotype was seen many times. CDR3 protein: CASRPYTGTSGLDEQFF. The CDR3 DNA sequence: TGTGCCAGCAGGCCATATACCGGGACTAGCGGTCTCGATGAGCAGTTCTTC. This rearrangement joins TRBV6-1 to TRBJ2-1, with 11 positions matching TRBD2. CDR1 is MNHNS and CDR2 is SASEGT in the germline V gene. The CDR3 runs 17 residues. Germline trimming cut 6 bases from V and 8 bases from J; bases unmatched to any gene: 15.

The V call is TRBV6-1, the J call TRBJ1-2; TRBD1 matches 12 bases. With 6 bases clipped from V and 3 bases from J, the junction kept 11 bases outside the gene matches. The CDR3 is 17 amino acids. The germline CDR1 and CDR2 sequences are MNHNS and SASEGT. For the CDR3, the DNA is TGTGCCAGCAGGAGATCCCCGGGACAGGGGGCGTACTATGGCTACACCTTC. Translation gives CASRRSPGQGAYYGYTF.

This clonotype was seen ten or more times. The V gene is TRBV20-1, the J gene TRBJ1-1; 9 bases are a match to TRBD1. Germline V gene sequence: CDR1 DFQATT, CDR2 SNEGSKA (reference sequence). The CDR3 is made up of 16 amino acids. With 6 bases clipped from V and 1 base from J, the junction kept 12 bases outside the gene matches. CDR3 in amino acids: CSATEGGTGTNTEAFF. The CDR3 DNA sequence: TGCAGTGCGACAGAAGGGGGGACAGGGACGAACACTGAAGCTTTCTTT.

This clonotype showed up many times. This rearrangement joins TRBV4-2 to TRBJ2-1; 10 bases are a match to TRBD2. The length of the CDR3 is 15 residues. V trimming: 0 bases; J trimming: 9 bases; junction bases outside the gene matches: 5. Germline lookup yields CDR1 LGHNA and CDR2 YNFKEQ. The CDR3 DNA is TGTGCCAGCAGCCAAGATTGGGTAGCGGGAGGTGAGCAGTTCTTC. Protein: CASSQDWVAGGEQFF.

At least ten counts were recorded for this clonotype. This rearrangement joins TRBV5-5 to TRBJ2-2; D call uncertain. Germline-derived CDR1 and CDR2 are SGHKS and YYEKEE (reference sequence). CDR3 length: 14 residues. V lost 1 base to trimming and J lost 2 bases, with 6 bases between them. CDR3 bases: TGTGCCAGCAGCTTGACATCTAACACCGGGGAGCTGTTTTTT. Its protein product is CASSLTSNTGELFF.

The genes are TRBV28 and TRBJ2-7; D is unresolved. Germline CDR1 reads MDHEN; CDR2 reads SYDVKM. The CDR3 sequence is 16 residues long. Trimming shortened V by 1 base and J by 4 bases, and 17 bases separated the two germline ends. The CDR3 region is CASSLFGARILYEQYF. The CDR3 DNA reads as TGTGCCAGCAGTTTATTTGGAGCCCGAATTCTTTACGAGCAGTACTTC. Looking up the rest from reference TRBV28 and TRBJ2-7 gives the full variable domain: DVKVTQSSRYLVKRTGEKVFLECVQDMDHENMFWYRQDPGLGLRLIYFSYDVKMKEKGDIPEGYSVSREKKERFSLILESASTNQTSMYLCASSLFGARILYEQYFGPGTRLTVT.

This clonotype was detected ten times or more. This sequence joins TRBV20-1 and TRBJ2-3; D possibly corresponds to TRBD2 (7 bases). The CDR3 loop spans 15 amino acids. Germline-derived CDR1 and CDR2 are DFQATT and SNEGSKA (reference sequence). The V and J ends lost 6 bases and 5 bases respectively, with 21 bases between them. The DNA of the CDR3 is TGCAGTGCCTACTCTTCGGAAGGGGGGGAAGATACGCAGTATTTT. It specifies CSAYSSEGGEDTQYF.

As for this clonotype: A read error may be the cause here, since a much bigger clone is one base away. The chain is built from TRBV5-5 and TRBJ2-1; TRBD1 or TRBD2 may be the D gene (5 bases each). The CDR3 is 17 amino acids. Germline CDR1 reads SGHKS; CDR2 reads YYEKEE (reference sequence). The V end was cut by 0 bases, the J end by 12 bases, with 25 bases between. CDR3: CASSLAVLTGAQDGQFF. CDR3 DNA sequence: TGTGCCAGCAGCTTGGCGGTTCTAACCGGGGCCCAGGATGGGCAGTTCTTC.

There are many counts of this clonotype. This chain joins TRBV7-6 and TRBJ1-4; D is ambiguous. This CDR3 comprises 14 residues. V was shortened by 2 bases and J by 8 bases, with 12 bases between the two germline ends. The V gene's germline CDR1 is SGHVS and CDR2 FNYEAQ. The CDR3 sequence: CASSLSGSREKLFF. The CDR3 DNA sequence: TGTGCCAGCAGCTTAAGTGGGTCTAGAGAAAAACTGTTTTTT.

This clonotype was seen many times. This chain links TRBV18 with TRBJ2-1; TRBD2 matches 8 bases. The CDR3 length is 14 residues. The V gene end was trimmed by 1 base and the J gene end by 6 bases; junction bases not matched to a gene: 2. Germline CDR1 is KGHSH and CDR2 is LQKENI. CDR3 DNA: TGTGCCAGCTCACCACAGCGGGAGCTCAATGAGCAGTTCTTC. Translated: CASSPQRELNEQFF. The full variable domain, rest sourced from reference TRBV18 and TRBJ2-1, is NAGVMQNPRHLVRRRGQEARLRCSPMKGHSHVYWYRQLPEEGLKFMVYLQKENIIDESGMPKERFSAEFPKEGPSILRIQQVVRGDSAAYFCASSPQRELNEQFFGPGTRLTVL.

This clonotype showed up many times. The V and J genes are TRBV3-1 and TRBJ2-5; D is tentatively TRBD1 or TRBD2 (5 bases each). From germline, CDR1 is LGHDT and CDR2 YNNKEL (reference sequence). Trimming took off 6 bases at V and 2 bases at J, with 19 bases between the two ends. The CDR3 contains 16 residues. Here the CDR3 DNA reads TGTGCCAGCAGACAAATTCCGGGACGTCGACAAGAGACCCAGTACTTC. Its protein is CASRQIPGRRQETQYF.

Remarks on this clonotype: Since a much larger clone is just one base distant, this may be a read error. Since the CDR3 does not end with the conserved phenylalanine or tryptophan, this likely comes from a read error. This chain uses TRBV20-1 with TRBJ2-3; the D gene could be TRBD1 or TRBD2 (6 bases each). The CDR3 is 14 amino acids. The germline V gene encodes CDR1 DFQATT and CDR2 SNEGSKA (reference sequence). V dropped 6 bases and J dropped 5 bases, with 18 bases sitting between them. CDR3 in amino acids: CSANRLGGGDTQYL. CDR3 sequence (DNA): TGCAGTGCCAACCGACTAGGGGGAGGAGATACGCAGTATTTA.

In this sample, this clonotype turned up many times. V and J are TRBV14 and TRBJ2-3, with D hard to call. CDR1 is SGHDN and CDR2 is FVKESK in the germline V gene. The CDR3 totals 14 residues. V lost 4 bases, J lost 3 bases, and 11 bases lay in between. The CDR3 loop reads CASSLSDWTDTQYF. Written as DNA, the CDR3 is TGTGCCAGCAGCCTCAGTGACTGGACAGATACGCAGTATTTT.

In this sample, this clonotype turned up many times. This chain uses TRBV4-2 with TRBJ2-7; 8 nucleotides match TRBD1. Germline V CDR1 and CDR2: LGHNA, YNFKEQ. V lost 0 bases, J lost 7 bases, and 8 bases stayed unmatched. The CDR3 sequence is 15 residues long. The CDR3, as DNA: TGTGCCAGCAGCCAAGATCTCCAGGGGGCAAGGGAGCAGTACTTC. This encodes CASSQDLQGAREQYF.